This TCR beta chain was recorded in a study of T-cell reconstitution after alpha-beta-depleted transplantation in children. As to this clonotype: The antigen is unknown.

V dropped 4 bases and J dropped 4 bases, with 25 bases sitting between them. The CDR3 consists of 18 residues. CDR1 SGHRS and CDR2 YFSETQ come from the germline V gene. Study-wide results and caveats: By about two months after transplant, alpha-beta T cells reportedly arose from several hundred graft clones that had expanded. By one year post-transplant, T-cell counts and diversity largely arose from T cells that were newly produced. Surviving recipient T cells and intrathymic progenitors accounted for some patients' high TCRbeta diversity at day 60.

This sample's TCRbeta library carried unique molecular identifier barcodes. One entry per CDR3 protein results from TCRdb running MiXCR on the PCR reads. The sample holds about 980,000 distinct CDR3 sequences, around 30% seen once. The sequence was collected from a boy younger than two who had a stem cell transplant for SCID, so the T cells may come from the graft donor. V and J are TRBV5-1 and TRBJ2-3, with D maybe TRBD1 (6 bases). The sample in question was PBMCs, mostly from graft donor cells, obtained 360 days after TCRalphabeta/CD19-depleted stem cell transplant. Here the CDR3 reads CASSRDPLTGTRADTQYF. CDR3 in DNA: TGCGCCAGCAGCCGAGACCCTCTGACAGGAACCCGAGCAGATACGCAGTATTTT.